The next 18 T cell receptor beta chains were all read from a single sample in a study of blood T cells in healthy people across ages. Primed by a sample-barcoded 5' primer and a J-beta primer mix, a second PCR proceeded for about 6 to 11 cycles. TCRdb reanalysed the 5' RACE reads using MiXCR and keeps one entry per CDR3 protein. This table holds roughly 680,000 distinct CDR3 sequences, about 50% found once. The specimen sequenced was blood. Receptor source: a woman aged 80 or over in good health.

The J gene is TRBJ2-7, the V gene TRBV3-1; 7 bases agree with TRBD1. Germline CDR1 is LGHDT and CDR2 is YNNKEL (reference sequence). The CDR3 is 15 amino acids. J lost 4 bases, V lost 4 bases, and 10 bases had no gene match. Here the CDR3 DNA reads TGTGCCAGCAGCCTAAACCCGGGACAGAGTTACGAGCAGTACTTC. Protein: CASSLNPGQSYEQYF.

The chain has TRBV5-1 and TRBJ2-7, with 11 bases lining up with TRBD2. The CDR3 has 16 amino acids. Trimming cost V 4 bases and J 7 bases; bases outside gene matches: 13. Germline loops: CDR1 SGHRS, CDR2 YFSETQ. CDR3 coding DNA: TGCGCCAGCAGCCCGAGATCGGGACTAGCGGCCCAAGAGCAGTACTTC. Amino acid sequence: CASSPRSGLAAQEQYF.

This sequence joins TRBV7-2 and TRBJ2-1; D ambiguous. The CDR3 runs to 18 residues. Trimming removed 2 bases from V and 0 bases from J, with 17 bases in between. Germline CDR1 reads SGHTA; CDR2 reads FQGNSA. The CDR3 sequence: CASSLRLPALSSYNEQFF. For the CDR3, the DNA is TGTGCCAGCAGCTTACGGTTGCCCGCCTTGAGCTCCTACAATGAGCAGTTCTTC. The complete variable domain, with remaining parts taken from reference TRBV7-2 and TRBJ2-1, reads GAGVSQSPSNKVTEKGKDVELRCDPISGHTALYWYRQSLGQGLEFLIYFQGNSAPDKSGLPSDRFSAERTGGSVSTLTIQRTQQEDSAVYLCASSLRLPALSSYNEQFFGPGTRLTVL.

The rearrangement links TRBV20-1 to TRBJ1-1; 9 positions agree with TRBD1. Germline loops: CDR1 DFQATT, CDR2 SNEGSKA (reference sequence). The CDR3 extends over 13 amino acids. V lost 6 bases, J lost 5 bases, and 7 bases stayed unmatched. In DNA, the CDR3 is TGCAGTGCCCCCGGGACAGGGCAGACTGAAGCTTTCTTT. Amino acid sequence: CSAPGTGQTEAFF.

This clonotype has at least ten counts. Here the CDR3 DNA reads TGTGCCACCAGTGATTTGAGAGGAGACCCCACAGATACGCAGTATTTT. Amino acids: CATSDLRGDPTDTQYF. The V gene is TRBV24-1, the J gene TRBJ2-3; D is unclear. V was clipped by 0 bases and J by 2 bases, with 11 bases between them. Germline CDR1 reads KGHDR; CDR2 reads SFDVKD. The CDR3 length is 16 residues.

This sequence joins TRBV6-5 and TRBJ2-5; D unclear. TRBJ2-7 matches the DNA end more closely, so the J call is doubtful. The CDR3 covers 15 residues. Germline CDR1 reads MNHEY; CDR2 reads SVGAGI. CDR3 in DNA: TGTGCCAGCAGTTACTCGGCGGACGCCTCCTACGAGCAGTACTTC. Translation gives CASSYSADASYEQYF.

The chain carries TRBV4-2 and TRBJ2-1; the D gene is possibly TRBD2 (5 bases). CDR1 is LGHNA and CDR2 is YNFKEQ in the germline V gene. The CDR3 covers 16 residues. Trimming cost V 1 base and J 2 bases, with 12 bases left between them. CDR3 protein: CASSQGVGGPYNEQFF. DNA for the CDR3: TGTGCCAGCAGCCAAGGGGTTGGCGGGCCCTACAATGAGCAGTTCTTC.

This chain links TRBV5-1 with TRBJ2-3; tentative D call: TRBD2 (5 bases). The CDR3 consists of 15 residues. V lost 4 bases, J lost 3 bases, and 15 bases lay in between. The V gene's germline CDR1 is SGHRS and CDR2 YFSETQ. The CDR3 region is CASSPEVTATDTQYF. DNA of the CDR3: TGCGCCAGCAGCCCGGAGGTTACGGCTACAGATACGCAGTATTTT.

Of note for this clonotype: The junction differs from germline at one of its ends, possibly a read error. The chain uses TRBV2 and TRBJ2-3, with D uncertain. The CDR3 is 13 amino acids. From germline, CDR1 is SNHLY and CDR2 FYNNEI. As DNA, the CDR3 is TGTGCCGGCAGGAAGGACGGCACAGATACGCAGTATTTT. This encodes CAGRKDGTDTQYF.

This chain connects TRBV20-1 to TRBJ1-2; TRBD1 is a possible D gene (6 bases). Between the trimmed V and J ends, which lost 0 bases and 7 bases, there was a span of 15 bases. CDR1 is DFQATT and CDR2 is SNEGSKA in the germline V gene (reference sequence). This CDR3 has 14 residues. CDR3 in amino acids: CSAREGGARGGYTF. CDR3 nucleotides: TGCAGTGCTAGAGAGGGGGGCGCGAGAGGTGGCTACACCTTC.

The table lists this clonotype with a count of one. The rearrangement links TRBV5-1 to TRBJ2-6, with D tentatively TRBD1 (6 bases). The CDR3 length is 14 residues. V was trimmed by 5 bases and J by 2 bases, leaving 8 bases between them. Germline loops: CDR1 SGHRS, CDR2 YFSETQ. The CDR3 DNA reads TGCGCCAGCAGTACAGGGACTGGGGCCAACGTCCTGACTTTC. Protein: CASSTGTGANVLTF.

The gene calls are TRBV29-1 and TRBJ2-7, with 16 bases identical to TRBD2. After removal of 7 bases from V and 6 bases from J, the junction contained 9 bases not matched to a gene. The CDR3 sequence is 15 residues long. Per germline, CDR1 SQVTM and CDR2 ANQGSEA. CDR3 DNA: TGCAGCGCCATACGGGGACTAGCGGGAGGGGTCGAGCAGTACTTC. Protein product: CSAIRGLAGGVEQYF.

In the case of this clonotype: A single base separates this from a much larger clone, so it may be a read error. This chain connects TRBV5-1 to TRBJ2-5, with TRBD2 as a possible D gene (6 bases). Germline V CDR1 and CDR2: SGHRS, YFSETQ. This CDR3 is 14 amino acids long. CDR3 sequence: CAGSLQAGRETQYF. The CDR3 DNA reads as TGCGCCGGCAGCTTGCAGGCGGGAAGAGAGACCCAGTACTTC. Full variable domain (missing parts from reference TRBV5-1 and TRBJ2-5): KAGVTQTPRYLIKTRGQQVTLSCSPISGHRSVSWYQQTPGQGLQFLFEYFSETQRNKGNFPGRFSGRQFSNSRSEMNVSTLELGDSALYLCAGSLQAGRETQYFGPGTRLLVL.

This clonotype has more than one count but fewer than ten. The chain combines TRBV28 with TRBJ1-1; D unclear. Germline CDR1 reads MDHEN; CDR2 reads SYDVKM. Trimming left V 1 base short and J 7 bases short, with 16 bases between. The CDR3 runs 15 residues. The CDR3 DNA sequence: TGTGCCAGCAGTTTATTGTCCGGACCGGGCTTTGAAGCTTTCTTT. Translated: CASSLLSGPGFEAFF. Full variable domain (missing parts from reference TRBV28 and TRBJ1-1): DVKVTQSSRYLVKRTGEKVFLECVQDMDHENMFWYRQDPGLGLRLIYFSYDVKMKEKGDIPEGYSVSREKKERFSLILESASTNQTSMYLCASSLLSGPGFEAFFGQGTRLTVV.

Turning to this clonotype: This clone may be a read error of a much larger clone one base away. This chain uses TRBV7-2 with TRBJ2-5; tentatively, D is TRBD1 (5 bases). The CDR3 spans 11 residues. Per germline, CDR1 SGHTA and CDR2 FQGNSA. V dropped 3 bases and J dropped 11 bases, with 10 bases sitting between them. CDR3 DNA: TGTGCCAGCAGCTTCGGACATGAGCAGTACTTC. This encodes CASSFGHEQYF.

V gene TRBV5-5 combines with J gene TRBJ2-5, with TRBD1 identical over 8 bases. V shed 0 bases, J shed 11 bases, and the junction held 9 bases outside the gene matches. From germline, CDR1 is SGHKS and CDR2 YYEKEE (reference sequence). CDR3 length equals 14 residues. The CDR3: CASSLVGQGSPQYF. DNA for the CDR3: TGTGCCAGCAGCTTGGTAGGACAGGGTAGCCCGCAGTACTTC.

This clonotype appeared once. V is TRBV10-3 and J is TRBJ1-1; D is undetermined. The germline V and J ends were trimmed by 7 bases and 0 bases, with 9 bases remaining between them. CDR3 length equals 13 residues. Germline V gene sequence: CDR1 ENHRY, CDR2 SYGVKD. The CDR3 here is CAIKGGLNTEAFF. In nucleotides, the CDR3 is TGTGCCATCAAAGGCGGGCTGAACACTGAAGCTTTCTTT.

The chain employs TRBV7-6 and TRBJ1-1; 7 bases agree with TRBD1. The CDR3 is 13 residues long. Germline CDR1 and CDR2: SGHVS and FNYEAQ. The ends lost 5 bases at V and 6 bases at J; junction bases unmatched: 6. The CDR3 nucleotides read TGTGCCAGCAGCGCGAACAGGGGTTCTGAAGCTTTCTTT. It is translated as CASSANRGSEAFF.